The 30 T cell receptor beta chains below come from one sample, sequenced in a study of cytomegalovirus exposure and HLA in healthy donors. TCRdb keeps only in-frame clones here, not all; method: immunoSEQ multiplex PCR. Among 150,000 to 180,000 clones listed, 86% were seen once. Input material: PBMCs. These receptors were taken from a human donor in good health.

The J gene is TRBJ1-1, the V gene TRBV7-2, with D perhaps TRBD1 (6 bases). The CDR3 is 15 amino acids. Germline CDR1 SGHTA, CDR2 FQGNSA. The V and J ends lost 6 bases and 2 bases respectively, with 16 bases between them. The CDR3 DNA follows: TGTGCCAGCAGAACGGGGGGGGCAATTAACACTGAAGCTTTCTTT. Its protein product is CASRTGGAINTEAFF. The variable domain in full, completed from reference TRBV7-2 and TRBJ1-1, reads GAGVSQSPSNKVTEKGKDVELRCDPISGHTALYWYRQSLGQGLEFLIYFQGNSAPDKSGLPSDRFSAERTGGSVSTLTIQRTQQEDSAVYLCASRTGGAINTEAFFGQGTRLTVV.

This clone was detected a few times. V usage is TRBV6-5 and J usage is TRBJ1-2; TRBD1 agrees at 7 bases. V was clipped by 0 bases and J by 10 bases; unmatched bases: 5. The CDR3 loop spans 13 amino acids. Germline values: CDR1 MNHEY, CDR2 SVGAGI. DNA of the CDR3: TGTGCCAGCAGTTACTCCGGGACAGAGACCTACACCTTC. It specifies CASSYSGTETYTF.

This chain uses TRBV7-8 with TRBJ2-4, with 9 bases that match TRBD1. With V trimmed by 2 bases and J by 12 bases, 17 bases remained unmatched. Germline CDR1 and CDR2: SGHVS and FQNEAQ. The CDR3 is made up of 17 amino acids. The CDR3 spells CASSLKGWGDRVPHQYF. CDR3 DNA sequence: TGTGCCAGCAGCTTAAAGGGATGGGGGGACAGGGTTCCCCATCAGTACTTC.

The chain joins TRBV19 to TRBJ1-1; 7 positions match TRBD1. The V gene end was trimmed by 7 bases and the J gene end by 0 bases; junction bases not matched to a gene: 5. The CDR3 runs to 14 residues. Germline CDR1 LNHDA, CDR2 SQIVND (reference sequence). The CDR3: CASTPGQLNTEAFF. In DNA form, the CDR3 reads TGTGCCAGTACGCCGGGACAGTTGAACACTGAAGCTTTCTTT.

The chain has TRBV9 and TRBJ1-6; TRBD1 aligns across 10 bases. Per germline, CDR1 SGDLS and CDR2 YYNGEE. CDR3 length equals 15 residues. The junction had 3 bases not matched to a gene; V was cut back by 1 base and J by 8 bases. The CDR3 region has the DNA TGTGCCAGCAGCGTACTCGGGACAGGGGATTCACCCCTCCACTTT. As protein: CASSVLGTGDSPLHF.

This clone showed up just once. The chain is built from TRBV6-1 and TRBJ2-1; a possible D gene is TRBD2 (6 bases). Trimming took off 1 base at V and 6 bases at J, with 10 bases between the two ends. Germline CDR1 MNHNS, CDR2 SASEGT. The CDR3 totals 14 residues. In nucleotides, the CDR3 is TGTGCCAGCAGTGAAGGTCTAGCGAGCAATGAGCAGTTCTTC. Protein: CASSEGLASNEQFF.

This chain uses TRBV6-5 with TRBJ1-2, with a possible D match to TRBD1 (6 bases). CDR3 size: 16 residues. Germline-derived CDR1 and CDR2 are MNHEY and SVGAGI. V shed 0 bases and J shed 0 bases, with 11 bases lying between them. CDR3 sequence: CASSYSDRPPNYGYTF. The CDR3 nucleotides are TGTGCCAGCAGTTACTCTGACAGGCCCCCTAACTATGGCTACACCTTC.

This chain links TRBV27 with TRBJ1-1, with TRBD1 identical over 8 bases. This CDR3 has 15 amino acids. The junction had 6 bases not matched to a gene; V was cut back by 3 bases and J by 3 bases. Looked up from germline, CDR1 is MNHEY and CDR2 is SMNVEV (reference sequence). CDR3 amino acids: CASSFADRADTEAFF. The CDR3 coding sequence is TGTGCCAGCAGTTTCGCGGACAGGGCGGACACTGAAGCTTTCTTT.

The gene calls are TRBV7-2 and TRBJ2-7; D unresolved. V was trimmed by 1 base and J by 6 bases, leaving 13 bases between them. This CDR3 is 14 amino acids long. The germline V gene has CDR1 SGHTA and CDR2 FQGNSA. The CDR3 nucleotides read TGTGCCAGCAGCTTAGGTTCCCAGTTAACCGAGCAGTACTTC. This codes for CASSLGSQLTEQYF. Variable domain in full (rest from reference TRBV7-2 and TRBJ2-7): GAGVSQSPSNKVTEKGKDVELRCDPISGHTALYWYRQSLGQGLEFLIYFQGNSAPDKSGLPSDRFSAERTGGSVSTLTIQRTQQEDSAVYLCASSLGSQLTEQYFGPGTRLTVT.

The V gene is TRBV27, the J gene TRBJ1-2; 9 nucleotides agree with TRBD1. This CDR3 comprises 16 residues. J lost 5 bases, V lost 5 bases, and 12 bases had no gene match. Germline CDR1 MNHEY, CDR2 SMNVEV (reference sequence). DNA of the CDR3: TGTGCCAGCAGTCCTTATACAGGGGGCGCGTTTTATGGCTACACCTTC. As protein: CASSPYTGGAFYGYTF.

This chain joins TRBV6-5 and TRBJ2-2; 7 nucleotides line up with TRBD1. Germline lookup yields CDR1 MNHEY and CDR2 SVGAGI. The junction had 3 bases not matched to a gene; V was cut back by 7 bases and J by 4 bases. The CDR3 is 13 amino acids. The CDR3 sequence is CASTRTGTGELFF. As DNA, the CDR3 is TGTGCCAGCACCCGGACAGGCACCGGGGAGCTGTTTTTT.

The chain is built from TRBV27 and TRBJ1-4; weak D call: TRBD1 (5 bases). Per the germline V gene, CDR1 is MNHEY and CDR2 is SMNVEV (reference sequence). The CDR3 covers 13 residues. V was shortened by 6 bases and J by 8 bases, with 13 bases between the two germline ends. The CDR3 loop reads CASSPIRGEKLFF. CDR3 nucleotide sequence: TGTGCCAGCAGCCCTATCCGGGGGGAAAAACTGTTTTTT.

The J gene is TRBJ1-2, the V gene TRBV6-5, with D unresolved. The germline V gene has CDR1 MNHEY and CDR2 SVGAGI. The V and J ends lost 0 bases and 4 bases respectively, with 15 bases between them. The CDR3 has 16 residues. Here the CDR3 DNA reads TGTGCCAGCAGTTACTCCACAGCGGGATCCGTCTATGGCTACACCTTC. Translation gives CASSYSTAGSVYGYTF.

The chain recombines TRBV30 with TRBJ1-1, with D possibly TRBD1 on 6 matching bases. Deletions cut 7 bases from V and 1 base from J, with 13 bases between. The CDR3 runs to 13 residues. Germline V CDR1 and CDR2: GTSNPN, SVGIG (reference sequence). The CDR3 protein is CAYKLTGNTEAFF. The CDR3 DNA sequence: TGTGCCTACAAATTGACAGGGAACACTGAAGCTTTCTTT.

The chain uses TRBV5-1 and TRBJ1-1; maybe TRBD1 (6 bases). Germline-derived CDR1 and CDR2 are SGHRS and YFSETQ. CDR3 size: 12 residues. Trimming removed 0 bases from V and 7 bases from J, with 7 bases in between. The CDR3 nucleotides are TGCGCCAGCAGCTTGGCAGGGGATGAAGCTTTCTTT. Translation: CASSLAGDEAFF.

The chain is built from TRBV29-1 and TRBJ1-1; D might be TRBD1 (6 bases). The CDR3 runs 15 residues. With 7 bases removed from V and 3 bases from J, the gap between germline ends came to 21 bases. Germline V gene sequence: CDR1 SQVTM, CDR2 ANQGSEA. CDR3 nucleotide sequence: TGCAGCGCTACTTCCAGGGGTCGGGGGGACACTGAAGCTTTCTTT. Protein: CSATSRGRGDTEAFF. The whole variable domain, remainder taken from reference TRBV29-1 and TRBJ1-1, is SAVISQKPSRDICQRGTSLTIQCQVDSQVTMMFWYRQQPGQSLTLIATANQGSEATYESGFVIDKFPISRPNLTFSTLTVSNMSPEDSSIYLCSATSRGRGDTEAFFGQGTRLTVV.

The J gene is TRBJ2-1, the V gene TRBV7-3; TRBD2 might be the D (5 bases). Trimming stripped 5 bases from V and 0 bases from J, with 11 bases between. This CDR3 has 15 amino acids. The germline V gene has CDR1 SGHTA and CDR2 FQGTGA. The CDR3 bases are TGTGCCAGCAGCGTCGGAGGAAGCTCCTACAATGAGCAGTTCTTC. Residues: CASSVGGSSYNEQFF.

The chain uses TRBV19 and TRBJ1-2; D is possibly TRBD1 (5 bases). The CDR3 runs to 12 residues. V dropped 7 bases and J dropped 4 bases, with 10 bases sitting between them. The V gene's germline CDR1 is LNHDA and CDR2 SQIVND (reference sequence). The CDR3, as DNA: TGTGCCAGTACTACAGGCCCCTATGGCTACACCTTC. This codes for CASTTGPYGYTF.

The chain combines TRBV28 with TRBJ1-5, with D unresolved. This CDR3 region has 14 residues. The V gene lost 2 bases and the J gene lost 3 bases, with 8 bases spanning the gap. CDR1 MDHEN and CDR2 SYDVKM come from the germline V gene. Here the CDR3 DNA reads TGTGCCAGCAGTTTACGACACTTCAATCAGCCCCAGCATTTT. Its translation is CASSLRHFNQPQHF.

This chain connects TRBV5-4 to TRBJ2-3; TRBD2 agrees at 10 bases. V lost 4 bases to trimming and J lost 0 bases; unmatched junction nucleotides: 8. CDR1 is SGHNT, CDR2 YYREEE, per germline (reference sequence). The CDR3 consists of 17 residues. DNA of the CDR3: TGTGCCAGCAGCCTAGCGGGGGAACGTCCTAGCACAGATACGCAGTATTTT. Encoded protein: CASSLAGERPSTDTQYF.

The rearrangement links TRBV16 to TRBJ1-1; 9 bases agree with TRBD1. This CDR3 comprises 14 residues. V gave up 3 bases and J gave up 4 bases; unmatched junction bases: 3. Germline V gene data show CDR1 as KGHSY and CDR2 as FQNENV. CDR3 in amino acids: CASSQATGGTEAFF. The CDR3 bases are TGTGCCAGCAGCCAGGCGACAGGGGGCACTGAAGCTTTCTTT.

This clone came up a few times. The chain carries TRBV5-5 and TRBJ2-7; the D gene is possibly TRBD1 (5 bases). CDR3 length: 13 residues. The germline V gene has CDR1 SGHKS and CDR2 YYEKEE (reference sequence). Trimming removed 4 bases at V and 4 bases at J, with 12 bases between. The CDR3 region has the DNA TGTGCCAGCAGCCCCAGGGCCGAATACGAGCAGTACTTC. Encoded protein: CASSPRAEYEQYF.

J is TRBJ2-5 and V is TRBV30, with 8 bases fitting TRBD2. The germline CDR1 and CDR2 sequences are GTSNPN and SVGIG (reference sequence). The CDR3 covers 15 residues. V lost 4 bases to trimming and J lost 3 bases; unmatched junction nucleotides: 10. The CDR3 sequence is CAWKYDSGGKETQYF. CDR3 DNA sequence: TGTGCCTGGAAGTACGACAGCGGGGGAAAAGAGACCCAGTACTTC.

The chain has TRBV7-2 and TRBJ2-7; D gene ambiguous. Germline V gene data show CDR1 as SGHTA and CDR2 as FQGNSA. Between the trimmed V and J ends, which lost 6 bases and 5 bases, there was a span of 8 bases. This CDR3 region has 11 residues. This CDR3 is CASSSFDEQYF. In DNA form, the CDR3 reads TGTGCCAGCAGTTCTTTCGACGAGCAGTACTTC. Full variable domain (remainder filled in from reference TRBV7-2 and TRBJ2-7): GAGVSQSPSNKVTEKGKDVELRCDPISGHTALYWYRQSLGQGLEFLIYFQGNSAPDKSGLPSDRFSAERTGGSVSTLTIQRTQQEDSAVYLCASSSFDEQYFGPGTRLTVT.

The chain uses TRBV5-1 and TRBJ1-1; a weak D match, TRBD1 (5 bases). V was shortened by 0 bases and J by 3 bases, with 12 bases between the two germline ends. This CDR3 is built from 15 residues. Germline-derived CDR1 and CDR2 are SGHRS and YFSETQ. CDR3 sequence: CASSLGGAGDTEAFF. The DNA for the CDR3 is TGCGCCAGCAGCTTGGGTGGGGCGGGAGACACTGAAGCTTTCTTT.

The CDR3 protein is CASSRGGMGEQFF. The CDR3 DNA reads TGTGCCAGCAGCCGGGGGGGTATGGGTGAGCAGTTCTTC. V is TRBV7-9 and J is TRBJ2-1, with 8 bases fitting TRBD2. Germline V lookup: CDR1 SEHNR, CDR2 FQNEAQ (reference sequence). The V and J ends lost 5 bases and 9 bases, in that order; junction bases with no gene match: 6. The CDR3 contains 13 residues.

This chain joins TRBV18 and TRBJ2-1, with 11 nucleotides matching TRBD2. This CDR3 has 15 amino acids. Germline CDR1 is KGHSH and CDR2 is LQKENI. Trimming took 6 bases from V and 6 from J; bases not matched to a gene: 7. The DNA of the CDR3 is TGTGCCAGCTCGGCTCTAGCGGGGGGATTCAATGAGCAGTTCTTC. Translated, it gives CASSALAGGFNEQFF.

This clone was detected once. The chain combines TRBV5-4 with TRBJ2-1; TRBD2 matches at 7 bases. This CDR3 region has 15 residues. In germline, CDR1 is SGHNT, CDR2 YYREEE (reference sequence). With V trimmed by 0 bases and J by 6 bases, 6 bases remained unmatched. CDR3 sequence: CASSLVTSVRNEQFF. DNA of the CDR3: TGTGCCAGCAGCTTGGTAACTAGCGTTCGCAATGAGCAGTTCTTC.

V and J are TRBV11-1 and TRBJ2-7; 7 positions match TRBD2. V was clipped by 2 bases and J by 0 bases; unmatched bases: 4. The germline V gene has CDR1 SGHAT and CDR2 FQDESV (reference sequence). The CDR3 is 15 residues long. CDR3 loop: CASSLRSGISYEQYF. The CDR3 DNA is TGTGCCAGCAGCTTACGAAGCGGGATCTCCTACGAGCAGTACTTC.

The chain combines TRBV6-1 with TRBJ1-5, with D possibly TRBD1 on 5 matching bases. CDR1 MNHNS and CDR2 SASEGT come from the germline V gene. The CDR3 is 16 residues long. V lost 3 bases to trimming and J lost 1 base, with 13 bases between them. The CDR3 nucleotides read TGTGCCAGCAGTGACCCAAACCGGGGGAGCAATCAGCCCCAGCATTTT. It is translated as CASSDPNRGSNQPQHF.